The 15 T cell receptor beta chains given below trace back to one sample, sequenced in a study of human T cells and chemical hapten exposure. Indicated time point: patch test 2, 6 weeks after DPC sensitization. This sample's treatment: therapeutic diphenylcyclopropenone sensitization with weekly scalp DPC. MiXCR was run by TCRdb on the RACE reads, yielding one entry per CDR3 protein. The table has about 400,000 distinct CDR3 sequences, about 6.9% seen once. The source was whole blood, collected in connection with sensitization to the hapten diphenylcyclopropenone (DPC). The receptor set was obtained from a woman between 18 and 30 years old with alopecia areata. Some clones in this sample may be carry-over from other donors' samples.

This clonotype was seen many times. This chain uses TRBV25-1 with TRBJ1-2; D might be TRBD1 (5 bases). Germline V gene data show CDR1 as MGHDK and CDR2 as SYGVNS. V lost 4 bases, J lost 0 bases, and 6 bases lay in between. The CDR3 extends over 13 amino acids. The CDR3 reads CASSGTTNYGYTF. The CDR3 DNA reads TGTGCCAGCAGTGGGACAACTAACTATGGCTACACCTTC.

This chain uses TRBV27 with TRBJ2-3; D is ambiguous. The CDR3 is 15 amino acids. V was cut by 4 bases and J by 2 bases, with 13 bases left in between. In germline, CDR1 is MNHEY, CDR2 SMNVEV (reference sequence). The CDR3 loop is CASSSGSRDTDTQYF. For the CDR3, the DNA is TGTGCCAGCAGTTCAGGCTCGAGAGACACAGATACGCAGTATTTT.

In this sample, this clonotype turned up a few times. The J gene is TRBJ1-5, the V gene TRBV24-1; no clear D gene. The CDR3 loop spans 14 amino acids. Germline loops: CDR1 KGHDR, CDR2 SFDVKD. Trimming took 6 bases from V and 0 from J, leaving 8 bases between them. The DNA for the CDR3 is TGTGCCACCAGTTACGAGAATAGCAATCAGCCCCAGCATTTT. Protein product: CATSYENSNQPQHF.

The rearrangement links TRBV6-5 to TRBJ2-2, with D maybe TRBD2 (5 bases). This CDR3 comprises 13 residues. Trimming pared 5 bases from V and 4 bases from J, leaving 8 bases between. Germline CDR1 reads MNHEY; CDR2 reads SVGAGI. CDR3 DNA: TGTGCCAGCAGTCCGGGATCCACCGGGGAGCTGTTTTTT. It yields the protein CASSPGSTGELFF.

This clonotype was seen repeatedly, ten times or more. This chain connects TRBV20-1 to TRBJ2-1; D unresolved. This CDR3 region has 14 residues. Germline CDR1 is DFQATT and CDR2 is SNEGSKA (reference sequence). V lost 8 bases and J 0 bases, leaving 14 bases between the germline ends. Here the CDR3 DNA reads TGCAGTTGCTTAGGAGAGAGCTCCTACAATGAGCAGTTCTTC. This codes for CSCLGESSYNEQFF.

This clonotype showed up many times. The rearrangement uses TRBV29-1 and TRBJ1-1, with a weak D call TRBD1 (5 bases). Germline V gene lookup returns CDR1 SQVTM and CDR2 ANQGSEA. The CDR3 sequence is 13 residues long. The V end lost 4 bases, the J end lost 1 base, and 10 bases lay between the germline ends. This CDR3 is CSVVRQQNTEAFF. Written as DNA, the CDR3 is TGCAGCGTTGTAAGACAGCAGAACACTGAAGCTTTCTTT.

This clonotype was counted many times. The chain has TRBV6-2 or TRBV6-3 and TRBJ1-2, with D possibly matching TRBD1 (6 bases). Trimming cost V 4 bases and J 7 bases, with 13 bases left between them. The germline gives CDR1 MNHEY, CDR2 SVGEGT. The CDR3 has 13 residues. The CDR3, as DNA: TGTGCCAGCAGTTTGTGGACAGATCGTGGCTACACCTTC. Translation gives CASSLWTDRGYTF.

The chain employs TRBV28 and TRBJ1-6; 12 bases agree with TRBD1. Germline V gene data show CDR1 as MDHEN and CDR2 as SYDVKM. This CDR3 contains 17 residues. The trim removed 1 base at V and 7 bases at J, leaving 5 bases unmatched. In DNA form, the CDR3 reads TGTGCCAGCAGTTTATCGGGACAGGGGGCCGGAAATTCACCCCTCCACTTT. Protein product: CASSLSGQGAGNSPLHF.

This clonotype has a count of ten or more. This chain uses TRBV6-2 or TRBV6-3 with TRBJ1-5; 9 bases are a match to TRBD1. V dropped 6 bases and J dropped 0; count of bases not matched to a gene: 12. The CDR3 consists of 18 residues. In germline, CDR1 is MNHEY, CDR2 SVGEGT. CDR3 DNA: TGTGCCAGCAGACGTGGGACAGGGTTTGGGGCTAGCAATCAGCCCCAGCATTTT. It yields the protein CASRRGTGFGASNQPQHF.

This clonotype was recorded at least ten times. The CDR3 DNA follows: TGTGCCAGCAGTTCCGGGACACGGTCGGTTAATGAGCAGTTCTTC. Its protein is CASSSGTRSVNEQFF. This chain uses TRBV6-2 or TRBV6-3 with TRBJ2-1, with D maybe TRBD1 (6 bases). The ends were cut back, 4 bases at V and 7 bases at J, with 17 bases in the middle. Per germline, CDR1 MNHEY and CDR2 SVGEGT. The length of the CDR3 is 15 residues.

The V and J genes are TRBV7-9 and TRBJ1-1; D is uncertain. The CDR3 covers 12 residues. V was cut by 5 bases and J by 10 bases, with 14 bases left in between. From germline, CDR1 is SEHNR and CDR2 FQNEAQ (reference sequence). The CDR3 reads CASSPAGEGAFF. CDR3 nucleotide sequence: TGTGCCAGCAGCCCGGCGGGAGAGGGAGCTTTCTTT.

V is TRBV29-1 and J is TRBJ2-7; 8 nucleotides agree with TRBD1. CDR3 size: 12 residues. Germline CDR1 reads SQVTM; CDR2 reads ANQGSEA. J was trimmed by 6 bases and V by 3 bases; bases with no gene match: 4. The CDR3 loop is CSVEETGAEQYF. CDR3 nucleotide sequence: TGCAGCGTTGAGGAGACAGGGGCCGAGCAGTACTTC.

This clonotype came up a few times. J is TRBJ1-5 and V is TRBV5-1; D is unclear. Germline CDR1 reads SGHRS; CDR2 reads YFSETQ. The CDR3 spans 15 residues. The V end was cut by 0 bases, the J end by 4 bases, with 11 bases between. CDR3 coding DNA: TGCGCCAGCAGCTTGGACGGTATCCCGAATCAGCCCCAGCATTTT. The encoded protein is CASSLDGIPNQPQHF.

In this sample, this clonotype turned up many times. The chain joins TRBV4-1 to TRBJ1-2; the D is unclear. The CDR3 is 14 residues long. Germline-derived CDR1 and CDR2 are MGHRA and YSYEKL. Trimming shortened V by 0 bases and J by 3 bases, and 8 bases separated the two germline ends. CDR3 in amino acids: CASSQDLADYGYTF. In DNA, the CDR3 is TGCGCCAGCAGCCAAGATCTGGCAGACTATGGCTACACCTTC.

The chain recombines TRBV5-1 with TRBJ2-5; perhaps TRBD1 as D (5 bases). This CDR3 is 13 amino acids long. Germline assignment: CDR1 SGHRS and CDR2 YFSETQ. V lost 1 base and J lost 4, with 8 bases in between. The CDR3: CASSLQGAETQYF. The CDR3 bases are TGCGCCAGCAGCTTGCAGGGCGCAGAGACCCAGTACTTC.